A selection of T cell receptor beta chains follows, all from one sample in a study of cytomegalovirus exposure and HLA in healthy donors. Assay used: immunoSEQ multiplex PCR; TCRdb lists only in-frame clones, some missing. In the table there are more than 60,000 clones, about 76% of which are singletons. The material sequenced was PBMCs. These receptor sequences come from a man between 18 and 29 years old in good health and CMV-seronegative. Each CDR3 is given without its conserved first and last residue.

v_gene: TRBV2; j_gene: TRBJ2-1; CDR3aa: ASSEEAASYNEQF
v_gene: TRBV7-9; j_gene: TRBJ2-4; CDR3aa: ASSLAPGLKKNIQY
v_gene: TRBV18; j_gene: TRBJ1-1; CDR3aa: ASSPGQGPENTEAF
v_gene: TRBV9; j_gene: TRBJ1-5; CDR3aa: ASSSGQGWYQPQH
v_gene: TRBV7-8; j_gene: TRBJ1-2; CDR3aa: ASSSRAGTGIYGYT
v_gene: TRBV7-9; j_gene: TRBJ1-5; CDR3aa: ASSPGTGGPNQPQH
v_gene: TRBV2; j_gene: TRBJ2-3; CDR3aa: AFRFRGDDFSTDTQY
v_gene: TRBV6-6; j_gene: TRBJ1-6; CDR3aa: ASSHRQGDSPLH
v_gene: TRBV30; j_gene: TRBJ2-3; CDR3aa: AWSVGGASTDTQY
v_gene: TRBV7-3; j_gene: TRBJ2-1; CDR3aa: ASSQRRQGSSPYNEQF